The T cell receptor beta chain described here comes from a study of control samples from healthy donors and cancer patients (dated by TCRdb to the early 2020s). Receptor amplification or capture employed the immunoSEQ multiplex PCR assay. TCRdb carries this immuneACCESS record with in-frame sequences only. Its versions omit some clonotypes, under half of them owing to an unresolved V gene in the studies checked, with the rest unexplained. The sample table shows 400,000 to 450,000 clones, and 80% to 95% are seen once. Roughly 6.4% of the sample is held by the ten biggest clonotypes. Worth noting for this clone: Its recognized antigen is unknown. Nothing much larger sits one base from this clone, and base qualities are not available.

CDR1 and CDR2 are drawn from the germline V gene: MDHEN, SYDVKM. The CDR3 contains 14 residues, cysteine and phenylalanine counted. The kept DNA is CDR3 alone, 42 bases in frame from the first base. From V the trimming removes 5 bases and from J it removes 4 bases, while the gene matches leave 5 bases of the junction unaccounted for. This receptor was identified in a man aged 35-49 years with head and neck cancer. The chain is made from TRBV28 and TRBJ1-2; 9 bases in between match TRBD1. Sequencing used PBMCs. The CDR3 protein sequence reads: CASSERGQGYGYTF. The DNA reads as follows: TGTGCCAGCAGTGAAAGGGGACAGGGCTATGGCTACACCTTC.